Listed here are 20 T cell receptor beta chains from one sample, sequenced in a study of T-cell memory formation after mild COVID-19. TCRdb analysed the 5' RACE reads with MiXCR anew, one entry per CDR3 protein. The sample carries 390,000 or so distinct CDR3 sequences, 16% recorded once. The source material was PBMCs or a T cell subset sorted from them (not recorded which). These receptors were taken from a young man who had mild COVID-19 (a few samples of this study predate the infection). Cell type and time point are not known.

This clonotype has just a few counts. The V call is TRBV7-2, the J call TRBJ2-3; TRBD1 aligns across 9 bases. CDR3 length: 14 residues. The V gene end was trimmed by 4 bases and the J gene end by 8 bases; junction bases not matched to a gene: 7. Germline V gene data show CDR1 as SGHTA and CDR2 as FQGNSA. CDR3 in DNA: TGTGCCAGCAGCTACAACAGGGGGCAGAGTACGCAGTATTTT. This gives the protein CASSYNRGQSTQYF.

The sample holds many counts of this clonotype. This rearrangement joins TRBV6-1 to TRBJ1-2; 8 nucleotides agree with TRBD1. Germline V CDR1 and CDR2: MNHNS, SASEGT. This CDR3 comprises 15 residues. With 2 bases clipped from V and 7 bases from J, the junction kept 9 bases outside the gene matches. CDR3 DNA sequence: TGTGCCAGCAGTGAATCAGGGCAGGGGGCTGGTGGCTACACCTTC. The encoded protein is CASSESGQGAGGYTF.

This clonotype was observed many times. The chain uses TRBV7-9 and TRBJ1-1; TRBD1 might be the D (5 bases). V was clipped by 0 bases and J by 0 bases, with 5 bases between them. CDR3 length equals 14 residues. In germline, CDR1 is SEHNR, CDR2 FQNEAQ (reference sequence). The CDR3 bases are TGTGCCAGCAGCTTAGCGGGGGTGAACACTGAAGCTTTCTTT. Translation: CASSLAGVNTEAFF.

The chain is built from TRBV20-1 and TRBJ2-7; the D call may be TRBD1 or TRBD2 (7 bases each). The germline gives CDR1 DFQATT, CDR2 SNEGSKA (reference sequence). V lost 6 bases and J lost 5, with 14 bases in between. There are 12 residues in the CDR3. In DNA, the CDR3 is TGCAGTGCCCAGGGAGGGGGCAACGAGCAGTACGTC. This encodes CSAQGGGNEQYV.

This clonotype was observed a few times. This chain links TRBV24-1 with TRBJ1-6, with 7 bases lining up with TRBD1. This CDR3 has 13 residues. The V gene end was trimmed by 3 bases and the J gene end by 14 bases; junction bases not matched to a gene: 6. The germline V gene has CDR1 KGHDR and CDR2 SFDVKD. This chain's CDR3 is CATSDDRATTLHF. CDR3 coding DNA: TGTGCCACCAGTGATGACAGGGCGACGACCCTCCACTTT.

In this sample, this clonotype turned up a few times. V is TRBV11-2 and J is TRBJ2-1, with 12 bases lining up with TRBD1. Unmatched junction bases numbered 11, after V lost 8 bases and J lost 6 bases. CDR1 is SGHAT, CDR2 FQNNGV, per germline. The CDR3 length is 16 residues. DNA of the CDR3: TGTGCCAGCTTAATCGCGTCGGGACAGGGGGCCAATGAGCAGTTCTTC. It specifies CASLIASGQGANEQFF.

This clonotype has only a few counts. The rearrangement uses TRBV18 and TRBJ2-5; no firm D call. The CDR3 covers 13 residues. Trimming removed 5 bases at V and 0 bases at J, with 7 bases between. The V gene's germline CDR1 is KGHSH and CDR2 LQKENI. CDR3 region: CASSIGNQETQYF. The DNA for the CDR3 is TGTGCCAGCTCAATAGGCAACCAAGAGACCCAGTACTTC. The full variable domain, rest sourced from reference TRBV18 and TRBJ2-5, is NAGVMQNPRHLVRRRGQEARLRCSPMKGHSHVYWYRQLPEEGLKFMVYLQKENIIDESGMPKERFSAEFPKEGPSILRIQQVVRGDSAAYFCASSIGNQETQYFGPGTRLLVL.

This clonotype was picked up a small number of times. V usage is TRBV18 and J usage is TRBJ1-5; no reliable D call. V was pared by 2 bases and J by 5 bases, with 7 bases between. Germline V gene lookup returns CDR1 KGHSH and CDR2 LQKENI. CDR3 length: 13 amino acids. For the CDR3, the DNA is TGTGCCAGCTCACCAGCTAGGGATCAGCCCCAGCATTTT. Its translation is CASSPARDQPQHF.

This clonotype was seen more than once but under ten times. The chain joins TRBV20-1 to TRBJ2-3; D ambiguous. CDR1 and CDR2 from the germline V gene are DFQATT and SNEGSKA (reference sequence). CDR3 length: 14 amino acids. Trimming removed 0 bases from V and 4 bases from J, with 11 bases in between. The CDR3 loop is CSARDVIGSDTQYF. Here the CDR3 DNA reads TGCAGTGCTAGAGACGTAATCGGGTCAGATACGCAGTATTTT.

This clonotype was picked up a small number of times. The CDR3: CASSQAGAGADTQYF. DNA of the CDR3: TGCGCCAGCAGCCAAGCCGGAGCTGGCGCAGATACGCAGTATTTT. V usage is TRBV4-3 and J usage is TRBJ2-3; D call uncertain. V lost 1 base and J 4 bases, leaving 12 bases between the germline ends. The length of the CDR3 is 15 residues. Germline CDR1 reads LGHNA; CDR2 reads YSLEER.

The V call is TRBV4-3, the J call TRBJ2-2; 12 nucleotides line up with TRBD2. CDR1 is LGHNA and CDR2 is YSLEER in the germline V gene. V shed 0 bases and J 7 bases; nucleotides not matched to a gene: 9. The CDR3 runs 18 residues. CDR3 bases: TGCGCCAGCAGCCAAGATTCGCTAGCGGGGGGGCCGGTCGGGGAGCTGTTTTTT. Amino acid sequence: CASSQDSLAGGPVGELFF.

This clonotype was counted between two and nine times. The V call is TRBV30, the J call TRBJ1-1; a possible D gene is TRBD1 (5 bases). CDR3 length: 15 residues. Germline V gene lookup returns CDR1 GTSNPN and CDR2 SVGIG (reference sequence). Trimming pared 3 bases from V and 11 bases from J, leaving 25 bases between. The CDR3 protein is CAWSPMGDLRPSAFF. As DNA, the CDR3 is TGTGCCTGGAGCCCAATGGGGGATCTAAGGCCCTCCGCTTTCTTT. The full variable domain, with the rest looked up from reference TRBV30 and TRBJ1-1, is SQTIHQWPATLVQPVGSPLSLECTVEGTSNPNLYWYRQAAGRGLQLLFYSVGIGQISSEVPQNLSASRPQDRQFILSSKKLLLSDSGFYLCAWSPMGDLRPSAFFGQGTRLTVV.

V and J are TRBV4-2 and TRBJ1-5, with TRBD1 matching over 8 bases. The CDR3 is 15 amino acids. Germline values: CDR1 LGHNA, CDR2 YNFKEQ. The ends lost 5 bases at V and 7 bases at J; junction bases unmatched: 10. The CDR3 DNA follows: TGTGCCAGCAGCTCCGACCGACAGGGGCACCAGCCCCAGCATTTT. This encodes CASSSDRQGHQPQHF.

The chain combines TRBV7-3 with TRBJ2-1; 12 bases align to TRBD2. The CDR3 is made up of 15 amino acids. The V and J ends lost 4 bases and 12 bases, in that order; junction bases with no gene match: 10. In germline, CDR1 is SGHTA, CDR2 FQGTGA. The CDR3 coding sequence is TGTGCCAGCAGCTCCTCACTAGCGGGGGGAGCCTGGCAGTTCTTC. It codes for CASSSSLAGGAWQFF.

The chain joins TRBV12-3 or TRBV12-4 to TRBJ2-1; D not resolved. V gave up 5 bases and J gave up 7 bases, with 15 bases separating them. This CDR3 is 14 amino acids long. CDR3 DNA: TGTGCCAGCAGTCTAGGGCCTAGTCGGAATGAGCAGTTCTTC. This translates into CASSLGPSRNEQFF.

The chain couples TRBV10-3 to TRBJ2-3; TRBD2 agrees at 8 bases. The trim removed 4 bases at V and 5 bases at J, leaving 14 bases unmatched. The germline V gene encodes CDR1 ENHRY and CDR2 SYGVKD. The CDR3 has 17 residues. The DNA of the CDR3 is TGTGCCATCAGTGCCGGTGCTCCGGGGGGGCGTGAAGATACGCAGTATTTT. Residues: CAISAGAPGGREDTQYF.

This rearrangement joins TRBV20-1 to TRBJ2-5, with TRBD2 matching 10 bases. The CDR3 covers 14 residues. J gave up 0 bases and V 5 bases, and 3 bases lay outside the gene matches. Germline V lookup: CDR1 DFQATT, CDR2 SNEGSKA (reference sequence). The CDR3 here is CSAWTSGYQETQYF. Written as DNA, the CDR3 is TGCAGTGCTTGGACTAGCGGCTACCAAGAGACCCAGTACTTC.

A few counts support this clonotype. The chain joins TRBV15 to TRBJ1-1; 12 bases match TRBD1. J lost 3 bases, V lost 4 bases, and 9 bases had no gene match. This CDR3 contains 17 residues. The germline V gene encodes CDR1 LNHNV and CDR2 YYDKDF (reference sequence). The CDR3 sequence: CATSTSGQGALDTEAFF. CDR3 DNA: TGTGCCACCAGCACATCGGGACAGGGGGCGTTGGACACTGAAGCTTTCTTT.

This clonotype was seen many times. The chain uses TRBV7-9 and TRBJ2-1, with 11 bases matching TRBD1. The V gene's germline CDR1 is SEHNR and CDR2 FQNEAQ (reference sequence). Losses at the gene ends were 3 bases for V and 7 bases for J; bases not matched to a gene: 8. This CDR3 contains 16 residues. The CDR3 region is CASSFRGQGAQNEQFF. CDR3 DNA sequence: TGTGCCAGCAGCTTCCGAGGACAGGGGGCTCAGAATGAGCAGTTCTTC.

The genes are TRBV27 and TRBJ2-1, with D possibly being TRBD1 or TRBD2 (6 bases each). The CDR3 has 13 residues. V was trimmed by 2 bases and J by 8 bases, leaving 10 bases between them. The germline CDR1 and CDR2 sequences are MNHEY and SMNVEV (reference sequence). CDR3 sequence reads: CASSLRGAYEQFF. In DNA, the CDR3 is TGTGCCAGCAGTTTAAGGGGGGCGTATGAGCAGTTCTTC.